Sequencing of this T cell receptor (beta chain) was carried out in a study of tumor-infiltrating lymphocytes in oesophageal squamous cell carcinoma. The CDR3 has 14 residues. The trim removed 6 bases at V and 5 bases at J, leaving 7 bases unmatched. The germline V gene encodes CDR1 SGHTA and CDR2 FQGTGA. This clonotype is termed medium-sized (0.01 to 0.1%). Each CDR3 protein gets one entry after TCRdb re-called the PCR reads with MiXCR. The data hold around 21,000 distinct CDR3 sequences, with roughly two fifths observed a single time. This receptor was obtained from a male donor with esophageal squamous cell carcinoma. Sequenced input: normal esophageal tissue next to the tumor. The V call is TRBV7-3, the J call TRBJ2-1, with 7 nucleotides matching TRBD2. The CDR3 region has the DNA TGTGCCAGCAGAACGAGCGGGACTAACAATGAGCAGTTCTTC. Amino acids: CASRTSGTNNEQFF.